This TCR beta chain was identified during a study of a mutant IDH1 vaccine in newly diagnosed glioma. Some clones are missing from TCRdb's copy, which holds only in-frame ones; the method was immunoSEQ multiplex PCR. Of 43,000 or so clones in the sample, about 92% are singletons; the top ten hold about 2.3%. Worth noting for this clone: The antigen remains undetermined.

Time point specified: week 35, safety follow-up. Every vaccine dose comprised 300 ug of mutant IDH1 20-mer peptide plus topical imiquimod. CDR3 length equals 14 residues. Germline V CDR1 and CDR2: SGHVS, FNYEAQ. V was shortened by 4 bases and J by 8 bases, with 14 bases between the two germline ends. The TCR originated in a man aged 45-65 years with glioma. The sequencing used PBMCs, collected from a glioma patient whose treatment included an IDH1 peptide vaccine. The chain recombines TRBV7-6 with TRBJ1-4; the D gene is possibly TRBD1 (5 bases). CDR3 protein: CASSSTGPREKLFF. CDR3 in DNA: TGTGCCAGCAGCTCGACGGGACCAAGGGAAAAACTGTTTTTT.